A single sample gave rise to the 13 T cell receptor beta chains below, sequenced in a study of T-cell memory formation after mild COVID-19. MiXCR, applied by TCRdb to the 5' RACE reads, yields one record per CDR3 protein. This sample has tens of thousands of distinct CDR3 sequences, with 28% found just once. Sequenced material: PBMCs or a T cell subset sorted from them (not recorded which). These receptors all stem from a man between 18 and 35 years old who had mild COVID-19 (a few samples of this study predate the infection). Cell type and time point are not known.

This clonotype was seen a handful of times. V is TRBV6-6 and J is TRBJ1-1; perhaps TRBD1 as D (5 bases). Germline lookup yields CDR1 MNHNY and CDR2 SVGAGI (reference sequence). The germline V and J ends were trimmed by 2 bases and 4 bases, with 11 bases remaining between them. CDR3 length equals 14 residues. CDR3 region: CASSYERGGTEAFF. CDR3 nucleotides: TGTGCCAGCAGTTACGAGAGGGGCGGCACTGAAGCTTTCTTT.

This sequence joins TRBV4-1 and TRBJ2-1, with TRBD2 matching 8 bases. With 4 bases clipped from V and 1 base from J, the junction kept 6 bases outside the gene matches. In germline, CDR1 is MGHRA, CDR2 YSYEKL. This CDR3 has 16 residues. The CDR3 DNA sequence: TGCGCCAGCAGCCGGCCCGGGAGGGGGTCCTACAATGAGCAGTTCTTC. It encodes CASSRPGRGSYNEQFF.

The table lists this clonotype with a few counts. The rearrangement links TRBV12-3 or TRBV12-4 to TRBJ2-3; D possibly corresponds to TRBD1 (6 bases). The V end lost 5 bases, the J end lost 6 bases, and 15 bases lay between the germline ends. There are 14 residues in the CDR3. CDR3 bases: TGTGCCAGCAGTCCTAAGACAGGCCCGGATACGCAGTATTTT. Translation gives CASSPKTGPDTQYF.

This chain joins TRBV4-1 and TRBJ1-4; the D is unclear. CDR1 is MGHRA and CDR2 is YSYEKL in the germline V gene. V shed 3 bases and J shed 8 bases, with 7 bases lying between them. The CDR3 is made up of 12 amino acids. CDR3 bases: TGCGCCAGCAGCCAGGTTGGAGAAAAACTGTTTTTT. Protein product: CASSQVGEKLFF.

J is TRBJ2-3 and V is TRBV9; D not resolved. This CDR3 is 15 amino acids long. CDR1 is SGDLS, CDR2 YYNGEE, per germline. V was pared by 1 base and J by 2 bases, with 11 bases between. The CDR3 DNA is TGTGCCAGCAGCGTATGGCCTACACCCACAGATACGCAGTATTTT. Its protein product is CASSVWPTPTDTQYF.

This chain joins TRBV29-1 and TRBJ1-1, with 9 bases lining up with TRBD1. The V gene end was trimmed by 6 bases and the J gene end by 4 bases; junction bases not matched to a gene: 6. The CDR3 totals 13 residues. CDR1 and CDR2 from the germline V gene are SQVTM and ANQGSEA. CDR3 coding DNA: TGCAGCGTCGAGACAGGGGGAAGCACTGAAGCTTTCTTT. It yields the protein CSVETGGSTEAFF.

This clonotype was observed a few times. The genes are TRBV12-3 or TRBV12-4 and TRBJ1-1; D uncertain. The CDR3 sequence is 14 residues long. The V end lost 7 bases, the J end lost 4 bases, and 16 bases lay between the germline ends. The CDR3 DNA follows: TGTGCCAGCACTCCGACTTTTGGGCGCACTGAAGCTTTCTTT. It translates to CASTPTFGRTEAFF.

This clonotype was picked up a small number of times. This rearrangement joins TRBV6-5 to TRBJ2-1; D possibly matches TRBD1 or TRBD2 (6 bases each). The CDR3 spans 13 residues. V dropped 6 bases and J dropped 9 bases, with 15 bases sitting between them. CDR1 is MNHEY, CDR2 SVGAGI, per germline. The CDR3 region is CASRPGEGGEQFF. The DNA for the CDR3 is TGTGCCAGCAGACCAGGCGAGGGGGGTGAGCAGTTCTTC.

CDR3 loop: CASHGGLAGELFF. In nucleotides, the CDR3 is TGTGCCAGCCACGGCGGACTTGCCGGGGAGCTGTTTTTT. J is TRBJ2-2 and V is TRBV7-6; D might be TRBD2 (5 bases). Looked up from germline, CDR1 is SGHVS and CDR2 is FNYEAQ. CDR3 length: 13 amino acids. The V end lost 8 bases, the J end lost 6 bases, and 13 bases lay between the germline ends.

The chain couples TRBV2 to TRBJ1-1, with TRBD1 identical over 11 bases. V was clipped by 7 bases and J by 6 bases; unmatched bases: 10. The CDR3 totals 15 residues. The germline gives CDR1 SNHLY, CDR2 FYNNEI. CDR3 protein: CASNAHGQGAPEAFF. In nucleotides, the CDR3 is TGTGCCAGCAATGCCCACGGACAGGGGGCTCCTGAAGCTTTCTTT.

The chain combines TRBV7-2 with TRBJ2-1, with TRBD2 identical over 10 bases. Germline assignment: CDR1 SGHTA and CDR2 FQGNSA. J gave up 4 bases and V 4 bases, and 10 bases lay outside the gene matches. CDR3 size: 17 residues. The CDR3 DNA reads TGTGCCAGCAGCTCCACTGTAGCGGGGGGATATTACAATGAGCAGTTCTTC. Amino acids: CASSSTVAGGYYNEQFF.

This clonotype turned up a few times. The chain has TRBV7-9 and TRBJ2-3; D uncertain. Germline loops: CDR1 SEHNR, CDR2 FQNEAQ (reference sequence). Trimming took off 1 base at V and 6 bases at J, with 11 bases between the two ends. The CDR3 loop spans 14 amino acids. The chain's CDR3 is CASSLEGWPDTQYF. The CDR3 DNA follows: TGTGCCAGCAGCTTAGAAGGTTGGCCGGATACGCAGTATTTT.

CDR3 residues: CASSDLRDSTDTQYF. The CDR3 DNA reads as TGTGCCAGCAGTGACCTCCGGGACAGCACAGATACGCAGTATTTT. V usage is TRBV6-1 and J usage is TRBJ2-3; D may match TRBD1 or TRBD2 (5 bases each). CDR3 length: 15 amino acids. Trimming took off 3 bases at V and 0 bases at J, with 10 bases between the two ends. Germline CDR1 is MNHNS and CDR2 is SASEGT.